The present T cell receptor (beta chain) was sequenced within a study of human T cells and chemical hapten exposure. In the study overall: TCR yields per sample varied, mainly owing to small pooled library volume differences. Notes on the study in general: In comparison with controls, expanded TCRs gave rise to a significantly larger number of large CDR3 similarity clusters. The number of TCRs over 1 in 1000 frequency stayed unchanged after DPC.

MiXCR was run by TCRdb on the RACE reads, yielding one entry per CDR3 protein. Of 150,000 to 200,000 distinct CDR3 sequences listed, around 13% are singletons. Time point meaning: patch test 1, 2 weeks after DPC sensitization. As to treatment: therapeutic diphenylcyclopropenone sensitization with weekly scalp DPC. At patch-test visits, sampling came before the patch test. V was shortened by 8 bases and J by 8 bases, with 10 bases between the two germline ends. The CDR3 runs 11 residues. The table lists this clonotype with a few counts. Its target is not known. The source is a woman aged 25-40 years with alopecia areata. Some clones in this sample may be carry-over from other donors' samples. The sequences come from whole blood, collected in connection with sensitization to the hapten diphenylcyclopropenone (DPC). The chain recombines TRBV12-3 or TRBV12-4 with TRBJ2-1, with D hard to call. The CDR3 DNA reads as TGTGCCAGCTCCTCCTTCGATGAGCAGTTCTTC. It encodes CASSSFDEQFF.